These 26 T cell receptor beta chains originate from one sample sequenced in a study of T cell repertoires in cytomegalovirus infection (dated by TCRdb to the late 2010s). Reading the label with the study, this specimen's treatment or condition is: in vitro stimulation with specific CMV peptide epitopes to enrich CMV-specific T cells. For these receptors, no antigen is known. This sample was sequenced with an Illumina HiSeq 1500. The public reads were reprocessed in TCRdb via fastp at Q25 and MiXCR, keeping in-frame beta chains. CDR3 protein duplicates are merged, each entry listing the most common genes and DNA. For this sample there are hundreds of thousands of distinct CDR3 sequences; 32% appear just once. The ten largest clones represent approximately 13% of the sample. The material sequenced was cultured CD8+ T cells from PBMCs, taken from culture after CMV antigen stimulation. These receptors originate from a human donor in good health (CMV status not recorded). Some clones in this sample may be carry-over from other donors' samples.

As concerns this clonotype: A much larger clone sits a single nucleotide away, making a read error possible. The V and J genes are TRBV6-8 and TRBJ2-1; tentative D call: TRBD1 (6 bases). V lost 6 bases to trimming and J lost 3 bases, with 12 bases between them. Per the germline V gene, CDR1 is MNHGY and CDR2 is SAAAGT. The CDR3 has 14 residues. CDR3 nucleotide sequence: TGTGCCAGCAGCACAGGGAGCTTCTACAATGAGCAGTTCTTC. This sequence encodes CASSTGSFYNEQFF.

Details on this clonotype: A much more abundant neighbour one base away suggests this may be a read error. This chain connects TRBV7-6 to TRBJ1-1; a possible D gene is TRBD1 (5 bases). Germline CDR1 and CDR2: SGHVS and FNYEAQ. Trimming shortened V by 1 base and J by 3 bases, and 12 bases separated the two germline ends. The CDR3 consists of 15 residues. Here the CDR3 reads CASSLEGLAHTEAFF. The CDR3 DNA reads TGTGCCAGCAGCTTAGAGGGGCTGGCGCACACTGAAGCTTTCTTT.

A few counts support this clonotype. The chain uses TRBV6-2 or TRBV6-3 and TRBJ2-3; D not resolved. Per germline, CDR1 MNHEY and CDR2 SVGEGT. V lost 7 bases, J lost 4 bases, and 9 bases lay in between. This CDR3 has 12 amino acids. The CDR3 DNA reads TGTGCCAGCACCCAGTGGGCAGATACGCAGTATTTT. It is translated as CASTQWADTQYF.

The chain links TRBV7-9 to TRBJ1-3, with TRBD1 as a possible D gene (5 bases). This CDR3 spans 15 amino acids. Trimming shortened V by 5 bases and J by 0 bases, and 11 bases separated the two germline ends. Germline-derived CDR1 and CDR2 are SEHNR and FQNEAQ (reference sequence). The CDR3 DNA is TGTGCCAGCAGCGACAGAGACTCCTCTGGAAACACCATATATTTT. It codes for CASSDRDSSGNTIYF.

The chain carries TRBV7-6 and TRBJ2-7; tentatively, D is TRBD1 (6 bases). Germline-derived CDR1 and CDR2 are SGHVS and FNYEAQ. This CDR3 is built from 15 residues. The ends were cut back, 1 base at V and 6 bases at J, with 16 bases in the middle. CDR3 nucleotide sequence: TGTGCCAGCAGCTTAGGCTCGCTGGGGGCGGGCGAGCAGTACTTC. This translates into CASSLGSLGAGEQYF.

This sequence joins TRBV2 and TRBJ1-1; a weak D match, TRBD1 (6 bases). The CDR3 runs 10 residues. The germline gives CDR1 SNHLY, CDR2 FYNNEI. V lost 11 bases to trimming and J lost 5 bases, with 9 bases between them. CDR3 sequence (DNA): TGTGCCGGGAGGGGGACTGAAGCTTTCTTT. This translates into CAGRGTEAFF.

The table lists this clonotype with many counts. The CDR3 is CASSIKTGPNTEAFF. CDR3 bases: TGTGCCAGCAGCATAAAAACAGGGCCGAACACTGAAGCTTTCTTT. This sequence joins TRBV7-9 and TRBJ1-1; tentative D call: TRBD1 (6 bases). Germline assignment: CDR1 SEHNR and CDR2 FQNEAQ (reference sequence). Trimming left V 5 bases short and J 1 base short, with 14 bases between. The CDR3 has 15 residues.

The chain employs TRBV5-1 and TRBJ1-1; 9 bases align to TRBD1. CDR3 length equals 15 residues. The germline gives CDR1 SGHRS, CDR2 YFSETQ. Losses at the gene ends were 4 bases for V and 4 bases for J; bases not matched to a gene: 8. The CDR3 loop reads CASSKGQGGGTEAFF. The CDR3 DNA sequence: TGCGCCAGCAGCAAGGGACAGGGAGGAGGCACTGAAGCTTTCTTT.

In this sample, this clonotype turned up a few times. The chain employs TRBV6-1 and TRBJ2-2, with D hard to call. Germline values: CDR1 MNHNS, CDR2 SASEGT. The V and J ends lost 7 bases and 3 bases respectively, with 15 bases between them. CDR3 length: 15 residues. This CDR3 is CASTKTDGYTGELFF. The CDR3 DNA reads as TGTGCCAGCACCAAGACGGACGGGTACACCGGGGAGCTGTTTTTT.

This CDR3 reads CASSLQGRAYEQFF. The CDR3 DNA sequence: TGTGCCAGCAGCTTACAGGGCCGGGCGTATGAGCAGTTCTTC. The genes are TRBV11-1 and TRBJ2-1; D might be TRBD1 (5 bases). CDR1 SGHAT and CDR2 FQDESV come from the germline V gene (reference sequence). The CDR3 extends over 14 amino acids. Deletions cut 2 bases from V and 8 bases from J, with 13 bases between.

This clonotype was detected ten times or more. V and J are TRBV7-2 and TRBJ2-3; unclear D gene. This CDR3 region has 15 residues. Trimming removed 3 bases from V and 5 bases from J, with 15 bases in between. Germline V gene lookup returns CDR1 SGHTA and CDR2 FQGNSA. CDR3: CASSLPYEARDTQYF. The CDR3 DNA reads TGTGCCAGCAGCTTGCCGTATGAGGCCCGAGATACGCAGTATTTT.

This clonotype has more than one count but fewer than ten. The gene calls are TRBV6-1 and TRBJ1-1, with D perhaps matching TRBD1 (5 bases). CDR3 length: 15 amino acids. V lost 1 base, J lost 5 bases, and 14 bases lay in between. Germline CDR1 MNHNS, CDR2 SASEGT. The CDR3 coding sequence is TGTGCCAGCAGTGAAGATGGGGCTTGGGGGACTGAAGCTTTCTTT. Protein sequence: CASSEDGAWGTEAFF.

This clonotype was seen just once. The chain employs TRBV2 and TRBJ2-2; 8 bases agree with TRBD1. Losses at the gene ends were 3 bases for V and 3 bases for J; bases not matched to a gene: 9. The CDR3 has 17 residues. Per germline, CDR1 SNHLY and CDR2 FYNNEI. The CDR3 DNA reads as TGTGCCAGCAGTGATCCCCCGGACAGGGAGGACACCGGGGAGCTGTTTTTT. Protein sequence: CASSDPPDREDTGELFF.

The gene calls are TRBV5-1 and TRBJ1-2, with a tentative D call TRBD1 (5 bases). This CDR3 comprises 15 residues. Germline loops: CDR1 SGHRS, CDR2 YFSETQ. V was pared by 1 base and J by 6 bases, with 16 bases between. In DNA, the CDR3 is TGCGCCAGCAGCTTGTCTTTACCTCCGGGGGATGGCTACACCTTC. Its protein is CASSLSLPPGDGYTF.

Here the CDR3 DNA reads TGTGCCAGCAGTCTTTCAGGGACAACGAACACTGAAGCTTTCTTT. The encoded protein is CASSLSGTTNTEAFF. The chain carries TRBV6-2 or TRBV6-3 and TRBJ1-1; possibly TRBD1 for D (6 bases). Germline CDR1 MNHEY, CDR2 SVGEGT. V gave up 5 bases and J gave up 1 base, with 14 bases separating them. The CDR3 is 15 residues long.

The chain carries TRBV14 and TRBJ2-1, with D unresolved. V lost 0 bases and J 6 bases, leaving 9 bases between the germline ends. The CDR3 is 14 amino acids. Germline-derived CDR1 and CDR2 are SGHDN and FVKESK. CDR3 sequence (DNA): TGTGCCAGCAGCCAAGAGGGCCATTCCAATGAGCAGTTCTTC. Translation: CASSQEGHSNEQFF.

This clonotype was counted only a few times. This chain uses TRBV27 with TRBJ1-6; 9 bases agree with TRBD1. Germline-derived CDR1 and CDR2 are MNHEY and SMNVEV (reference sequence). The CDR3 spans 15 residues. Losses at the gene ends were 0 bases for V and 9 bases for J; bases not matched to a gene: 3. CDR3 loop: CASSLSGTGPSPLHF. The CDR3 DNA sequence: TGTGCCAGCAGTTTATCCGGGACAGGGCCTTCACCCCTCCACTTT.

The chain combines TRBV7-2 with TRBJ2-7; D may correspond to TRBD1 or TRBD2 (6 bases each). This CDR3 spans 16 amino acids. CDR1 is SGHTA, CDR2 FQGNSA, per germline. V was cut by 1 base and J by 0 bases, with 13 bases left in between. CDR3 region: CASSLEGGLTSYEQYF. The DNA for the CDR3 is TGTGCCAGCAGCTTAGAGGGGGGACTGACCTCCTACGAGCAGTACTTC.

V gene TRBV19 combines with J gene TRBJ2-1; 7 bases line up with TRBD2. This CDR3 spans 15 amino acids. The trim removed 10 bases at V and 7 bases at J, leaving 16 bases unmatched. The germline V gene has CDR1 LNHDA and CDR2 SQIVND (reference sequence). The CDR3 nucleotides read TGTGCCACTACCCTCGGGGACTACCCAGGGAATGAGCAGTTCTTC. Translation: CATTLGDYPGNEQFF.

The table lists this clonotype with a few counts. The gene calls are TRBV6-5 and TRBJ2-7; D unresolved. V was shortened by 2 bases and J by 6 bases, with 11 bases between the two germline ends. This CDR3 is built from 13 residues. Germline V CDR1 and CDR2: MNHEY, SVGAGI. The CDR3 DNA reads as TGTGCCAGCAGTTACAACAGACTGGGCGAGCAGTACGTC. This codes for CASSYNRLGEQYV.

This clonotype was counted many times. The chain carries TRBV7-2 and TRBJ2-7, with D tentatively TRBD1 or TRBD2 (6 bases each). V gave up 2 bases and J gave up 0 bases, with 23 bases separating them. CDR1 SGHTA and CDR2 FQGNSA come from the germline V gene. This CDR3 contains 19 residues. CDR3 coding DNA: TGTGCCAGCAGCTTAAGGGGGGCGCTCGCGACGACCTTCTCCTACGAGCAGTACTTC. This sequence encodes CASSLRGALATTFSYEQYF.

The table lists this clonotype with a few counts. The rearrangement links TRBV28 to TRBJ1-5; D is possibly TRBD1 (5 bases). The CDR3 has 14 amino acids. CDR1 MDHEN and CDR2 SYDVKM come from the germline V gene. V was clipped by 2 bases and J by 7 bases, with 12 bases between them. Here the CDR3 reads CASSLRGIEQPQHF. CDR3 sequence (DNA): TGTGCCAGCAGTTTAAGGGGTATAGAACAGCCCCAGCATTTT.

The V and J genes are TRBV7-8 and TRBJ2-1; a possible D gene is TRBD2 (6 bases). This CDR3 has 12 amino acids. Germline CDR1 and CDR2: SGHVS and FQNEAQ. Trimming removed 1 base from V and 15 bases from J, with 13 bases in between. The CDR3 region has the DNA TGTGCCAGCAGCTTAGTATGGGACTTTGTGTTCTTC. Translated: CASSLVWDFVFF. The whole variable domain, filled in from reference TRBV7-8 and TRBJ2-1, reads GAGVSQSPRYKVAKRGQDVALRCDPISGHVSLFWYQQALGQGPEFLTYFQNEAQLDKSGLPSDRFFAERPEGSVSTLKIQRTQQEDSAVYLCASSLVWDFVFFGPGTRLTVL.

The chain is built from TRBV15 and TRBJ2-5; 9 bases agree with TRBD1. This CDR3 has 14 residues. Germline CDR1 LNHNV, CDR2 YYDKDF (reference sequence). V shed 4 bases and J 5 bases; nucleotides not matched to a gene: 5. CDR3 coding DNA: TGTGCCACCAGCAATACAGGGGGCGGTGAGACCCAGTACTTC. The encoded protein is CATSNTGGGETQYF.

The V gene is TRBV13, the J gene TRBJ2-7; the D gene is possibly TRBD1 (7 bases). There are 15 residues in the CDR3. The ends were cut back, 11 bases at V and 1 base at J, with 21 bases in the middle. CDR1 is PRHDT and CDR2 is FYEKMQ in the germline V gene (reference sequence). The CDR3 loop is CASAGGPVGSYEQYV. The CDR3 DNA follows: TGTGCCTCTGCAGGGGGGCCAGTGGGTTCCTACGAGCAGTACGTC.

J is TRBJ1-4 and V is TRBV25-1; D is possibly TRBD1 (6 bases). Per germline, CDR1 MGHDK and CDR2 SYGVNS. Trimming left V 2 bases short and J 5 bases short, with 9 bases between. The CDR3 consists of 14 residues. The CDR3 spells CASSEPGQNEKLFF. DNA for the CDR3: TGTGCCAGCAGTGAACCCGGACAGAATGAAAAACTGTTTTTT.